Each of the 17 T cell receptor beta chains below was sequenced from the same sample in a study of cytomegalovirus exposure and HLA in healthy donors. A multiplex PCR was run with 60 Vbeta primers and 13 Jbeta primers. Libraries were prepared by immunoSEQ multiplex PCR; TCRdb keeps only in-frame clonotypes and omits some of them. Here the sample table reports some 110,000 clones. Sequencing was done on a sample of PBMCs. These receptors were obtained from a man aged 30 to 45 in good health and CMV-seronegative.

This rearrangement joins TRBV29-1 to TRBJ1-2, with 7 nucleotides matching TRBD1. The CDR3 sequence is 14 residues long. V lost 3 bases, J lost 4 bases, and 8 bases stayed unmatched. CDR1 and CDR2 from the germline V gene are SQVTM and ANQGSEA. The DNA for the CDR3 is TGCAGCGTTGAGGAAAGGGGGCGCGTCTATGGCTACACCTTC. It translates to CSVEERGRVYGYTF. Supplemented by reference TRBV29-1 and TRBJ1-2, the full variable domain reads SAVISQKPSRDICQRGTSLTIQCQVDSQVTMMFWYRQQPGQSLTLIATANQGSEATYESGFVIDKFPISRPNLTFSTLTVSNMSPEDSSIYLCSVEERGRVYGYTFGSGTRLTVV.

The chain employs TRBV2 and TRBJ1-1; D unresolved. The CDR3 has 13 residues. V lost 3 bases and J 3 bases, leaving 8 bases between the germline ends. The germline gives CDR1 SNHLY, CDR2 FYNNEI. The CDR3 sequence is CASSEENYTEAFF. CDR3 bases: TGTGCCAGCAGTGAGGAGAACTACACTGAAGCTTTCTTT.

The chain combines TRBV18 with TRBJ1-1, with TRBD1 matching over 8 bases. The CDR3 runs 14 residues. Per germline, CDR1 KGHSH and CDR2 LQKENI. V shed 4 bases, J shed 7 bases, and the junction held 8 bases outside the gene matches. The DNA of the CDR3 is TGTGCCAGCTCACTCTTGGGACAGGCCCTTGAAGCTTTCTTT. This codes for CASSLLGQALEAFF.

In regard to this clone: The junction shows a germline mismatch at one end, possibly a read error. The chain carries TRBV7-6 and TRBJ2-2, with 7 bases fitting TRBD1. The germline CDR1 and CDR2 sequences are SGHVS and FNYEAQ. CDR3 size: 16 residues. The CDR3 nucleotides read TGTGCCAGCAGCTCTTCACAGGGGTTAAGCACCGGGGAGCTGTCTTTT. Encoded protein: CASSSSQGLSTGELSF.

To note about this clone: Other DNA sequences in this specimen translate into the identical CDR3. This chain uses TRBV15 with TRBJ2-7; 12 nucleotides match TRBD1. The germline CDR1 and CDR2 sequences are LNHNV and YYDKDF (reference sequence). This CDR3 is 15 amino acids long. J lost 1 base, V lost 8 bases, and 6 bases had no gene match. In nucleotides, the CDR3 is TGTGCCACCGGGACAGGGGGCTCTAGGTCCTACGAGCAGTACTTC. This encodes CATGTGGSRSYEQYF.

This chain joins TRBV9 and TRBJ2-1; D possibly corresponds to TRBD1 (6 bases). The CDR3 consists of 16 residues. The germline V gene encodes CDR1 SGDLS and CDR2 YYNGEE. V lost 3 bases, J lost 0 bases, and 13 bases lay in between. The CDR3 DNA reads as TGTGCCAGCAGCGGATTACAGGGAAGCTCCTACAATGAGCAGTTCTTC. It translates to CASSGLQGSSYNEQFF.

The chain recombines TRBV9 with TRBJ2-1, with D possibly being TRBD2 (6 bases). Germline V gene sequence: CDR1 SGDLS, CDR2 YYNGEE. The CDR3 covers 15 residues. V was clipped by 0 bases and J by 8 bases, with 15 bases between them. Here the CDR3 reads CASSVAGGTSDEQFF. CDR3 bases: TGTGCCAGCAGCGTAGCTGGGGGGACGAGCGATGAGCAGTTCTTC.

The chain joins TRBV4-2 to TRBJ2-3; TRBD2 matches at 8 bases. Germline CDR1 reads LGHNA; CDR2 reads YNFKEQ. V shed 0 bases and J 3 bases; nucleotides not matched to a gene: 5. This CDR3 spans 16 amino acids. The CDR3 sequence: CASSQEGTSSTDTQYF. CDR3 DNA: TGTGCCAGCAGCCAAGAAGGGACTAGTAGTACAGATACGCAGTATTTT.

In the case of this clone: The junction departs from germline at one end; a sequencing error may be responsible. This specimen includes other DNA sequences encoding the same CDR3. This sequence joins TRBV14 and TRBJ1-1; 8 bases are shared with TRBD1. Germline CDR1 SGHDN, CDR2 FVKESK. The CDR3 runs 13 residues. Here the CDR3 reads CASSQIDRGQAFF. Here the CDR3 DNA reads TGCGCCAGCAGCCAAATAGACAGGGGACAAGCTTTCTTT. Full variable domain (remainder filled in from reference TRBV14 and TRBJ1-1): EAGVTQFPSHSVIEKGQTVTLRCDPISGHDNLYWYRRVMGKEIKFLLHFVKESKQDESGMPNNRFLAERTGGTYSTLKVQPAELEDSGVYFCASSQIDRGQAFFGQGTRLTVV.

This chain connects TRBV19 to TRBJ2-5; perhaps TRBD2 as D (5 bases). The J call is doubtful: the DNA matches TRBJ2-7 better. This CDR3 comprises 15 residues. Germline V CDR1 and CDR2: LNHDA, SQIVND (reference sequence). DNA for the CDR3: TGTGCCAGTAGTATAGGTCAAGGACTCTCCTACGAGCAGTACTTC. This gives the protein CASSIGQGLSYEQYF.

As DNA, the CDR3 is TGCGCCAGCAGCTTGGGAGTCTTACTAGCGGGGTTTCAAGAAGAGACCCAGTACTTC. It is translated as CASSLGVLLAGFQEETQYF. V gene TRBV5-1 combines with J gene TRBJ2-5, with 10 bases aligning to TRBD2. Germline V lookup: CDR1 SGHRS, CDR2 YFSETQ. Losses at the gene ends were 0 bases for V and 3 bases for J; bases not matched to a gene: 14. The CDR3 extends over 19 amino acids.

V and J are TRBV19 and TRBJ1-2, with 7 bases aligning to TRBD1. The germline gives CDR1 LNHDA, CDR2 SQIVND (reference sequence). This CDR3 spans 15 amino acids. With 8 bases clipped from V and 6 bases from J, the junction kept 15 bases outside the gene matches. The CDR3 loop reads CASRENTGAADGYTF. In DNA, the CDR3 is TGTGCCAGTCGGGAGAATACAGGGGCAGCGGATGGCTACACCTTC.

The V call is TRBV13, the J call TRBJ2-3, with TRBD2 matching 9 bases. The CDR3 runs 17 residues. The trim removed 3 bases at V and 6 bases at J, leaving 13 bases unmatched. Germline assignment: CDR1 PRHDT and CDR2 FYEKMQ (reference sequence). The CDR3 loop reads CASSFPSGAPVGDTQYF. The CDR3 DNA reads TGTGCCAGCAGCTTTCCTAGCGGGGCACCCGTGGGGGATACGCAGTATTTT.

The rearrangement links TRBV30 to TRBJ1-4, with no clear D. Looked up from germline, CDR1 is GTSNPN and CDR2 is SVGIG (reference sequence). V was clipped by 0 bases and J by 4 bases, with 12 bases between them. The CDR3 has 15 residues. The CDR3: CAWSVRGDFNEKLFF. As DNA, the CDR3 is TGTGCCTGGAGTGTACGCGGCGACTTTAATGAAAAACTGTTTTTT. Based on the CDR3 plus reference TRBV30 and TRBJ1-4, the full variable domain is SQTIHQWPATLVQPVGSPLSLECTVEGTSNPNLYWYRQAAGRGLQLLFYSVGIGQISSEVPQNLSASRPQDRQFILSSKKLLLSDSGFYLCAWSVRGDFNEKLFFGSGTQLSVL.

This CDR3 is CASSYSGSSYNEQFF. CDR3 sequence (DNA): TGTGCCAGCAGTTACTCGGGGAGCTCCTACAATGAGCAGTTCTTC. The gene calls are TRBV6-5 and TRBJ2-1, with D perhaps TRBD2 (5 bases). This CDR3 has 15 residues. Trimming took off 0 bases at V and 0 bases at J, with 6 bases between the two ends. Germline lookup yields CDR1 MNHEY and CDR2 SVGAGI.

The chain employs TRBV7-8 and TRBJ2-4; TRBD2 matches at 7 bases. CDR3 length: 16 residues. The J segment lost 0 bases and the V segment lost 1 base, leaving 3 bases of the junction unmatched. Germline lookup yields CDR1 SGHVS and CDR2 FQNEAQ. DNA for the CDR3: TGTGCCAGCAGCTTAGTGGGGGGGGGAGCCAAAAACATTCAGTACTTC. Protein: CASSLVGGGAKNIQYF.

V gene TRBV4-2 combines with J gene TRBJ2-2; D might be TRBD2 (6 bases). CDR1 and CDR2 from the germline V gene are LGHNA and YNFKEQ. This CDR3 region has 15 residues. The V gene lost 1 base and the J gene lost 4 bases, with 10 bases spanning the gap. The CDR3 is CASSQGAGLTGELFF. The CDR3 nucleotides are TGTGCCAGCAGCCAAGGGGCGGGACTCACCGGGGAGCTGTTTTTT.